Following are 21 T cell receptor beta chains from one sample sequenced in a study of human CD8 memory T cell subsets. UMI-labeled 5' RACE was used to make TCR beta libraries. TCRdb reprocessed the 5' RACE reads, with one entry per CDR3 protein and no DNA. The record lists roughly 11,000 distinct CDR3 sequences, of which the ten most abundant hold over 8.5%. The specimen was CD8+ T cells from PBMCs. All receptors derive from a human donor in good health.

The V call is TRBV6-6, the J call TRBJ2-2; the TCRdb D gene call, TRBD1, has no DNA to confirm it. This CDR3 region has 16 residues. The germline V gene has CDR1 MNHNY and CDR2 SVGAGI (reference sequence). The CDR3 spells CATRSIRDQNTGELFF.

The CDR3: CASSGGTGISGELFF. V and J are TRBV5-4 and TRBJ2-2; TCRdb's D call, TRBD1, is unchecked because there is no DNA. CDR3 length: 15 residues. Germline V gives CDR1 SGHNT, CDR2 YYREEE (reference sequence).

This clonotype is medium-sized by frequency. The CDR3 protein is CSVDRNTGELFF. The rearrangement uses TRBV29-1 and TRBJ2-2. Germline-derived CDR1 and CDR2 are SQVTM and ANQGSEA. There are 12 residues in the CDR3.

This clonotype is labeled medium-sized (0.01 to 0.1%) based on frequency. The J gene is TRBJ1-2, the V gene TRBV19. Germline loops: CDR1 LNHDA, CDR2 SQIVND (reference sequence). This CDR3 is built from 14 residues. The CDR3 sequence: CAGGATGNRYGYTF.

V is TRBV4-1 and J is TRBJ2-1; TCRdb proposes TRBD2, but this gene call is untestable without DNA. The CDR3 covers 17 residues. Germline V gene sequence: CDR1 MGHRA, CDR2 YSYEKL. The CDR3 spells CASSQVSGLAGGNEQFF.

The chain joins TRBV4-2 to TRBJ1-4. Germline CDR1 is LGHNA and CDR2 is YNFKEQ. This CDR3 has 14 residues. This CDR3 reads CASSDEELNEKLFF.

CDR3 sequence: CASSFSGGRRDEQYF. The chain carries TRBV12-3 or TRBV12-4 and TRBJ2-7; TCRdb calls TRBD1, which cannot be checked without DNA. The CDR3 totals 15 residues.

The chain couples TRBV5-6 to TRBJ2-5. Germline V gene data show CDR1 as SGHDT and CDR2 as YYEEEE. The CDR3 is 16 residues long. This CDR3 reads CASSPTATTQQETQYF.

The chain employs TRBV19 and TRBJ2-2; TCRdb picks TRBD2, but there is no DNA to check that call. In germline, CDR1 is LNHDA, CDR2 SQIVND (reference sequence). This CDR3 is 12 amino acids long. CDR3 residues: CATLLDTGELFF.

This clonotype counts as medium-sized by frequency. The rearrangement uses TRBV29-1 and TRBJ1-2. Germline CDR1 SQVTM, CDR2 ANQGSEA. The CDR3 covers 15 residues. CDR3 region: CSVEDQATKGYGYTF.

CDR3 region: CASSDPVGTEPAQETQYF. The chain is built from TRBV2 and TRBJ2-5; TCRdb reports TRBD1, a call that lacks DNA to check it against. Germline V gives CDR1 SNHLY, CDR2 FYNNEI. The CDR3 sequence is 18 residues long.

V and J are TRBV28 and TRBJ1-6; TCRdb gives TRBD1 as the D gene, but with no DNA this cannot be confirmed. This CDR3 contains 15 residues. Germline CDR1 MDHEN, CDR2 SYDVKM. CDR3 residues: CASSLGGTYNSPLHF.

The chain is built from TRBV12-3 or TRBV12-4 and TRBJ2-5; TCRdb lists TRBD2, though no DNA is available to test this call. This CDR3 has 14 residues. CDR3 region: CASTWTSTQETQYF.

The CDR3 region is CATSRELAGSYNEQFF. The rearrangement uses TRBV15 and TRBJ2-1; TCRdb reports TRBD2, a call that lacks DNA to check it against. The CDR3 length is 16 residues. The germline V gene has CDR1 LNHNV and CDR2 YYDKDF (reference sequence).

The chain is built from TRBV12-3 or TRBV12-4 and TRBJ2-3; TCRdb lists TRBD1, though no DNA is available to test this call. This CDR3 spans 16 amino acids. CDR3 sequence: CASRGTGGLGTDTQYF.

This clonotype registers medium-sized (0.01 to 0.1%) by frequency. The chain employs TRBV24-1 and TRBJ2-3; the TCRdb D gene call, TRBD2, has no DNA to confirm it. Per germline, CDR1 KGHDR and CDR2 SFDVKD. This CDR3 comprises 16 residues. CDR3: CATSDLLGLSTDTQYF.

By frequency, this clonotype is medium-sized. The CDR3 here is CASSGTGYEQYF. V usage is TRBV5-6 and J usage is TRBJ2-7; the D gene TCRdb calls, TRBD1, cannot be checked with no DNA. This CDR3 is 12 amino acids long. Germline loops: CDR1 SGHDT, CDR2 YYEEEE.

V gene TRBV23-1 combines with J gene TRBJ2-1; the TCRdb D gene call, TRBD1, has no DNA to confirm it. TRBV23-1 is sorted into the ORF group, with uncertain function. The CDR3 spans 16 residues. The CDR3 spells CASSQKMKRGYNEQFF.

This chain uses TRBV10-2 with TRBJ2-5. This CDR3 comprises 14 residues. Germline V gene lookup returns CDR1 WSHSY and CDR2 SAAADI. CDR3 in amino acids: CASSGVQSQETQYF.

V and J are TRBV5-1 and TRBJ2-1. CDR3 length: 15 residues. Germline V gives CDR1 SGHRS, CDR2 YFSETQ. CDR3 region: CASSSAAGSYNEQFF.

The chain uses TRBV28 and TRBJ2-1; TCRdb selects TRBD2, and the lack of DNA leaves this call unchecked. This CDR3 spans 16 amino acids. Per the germline V gene, CDR1 is MDHEN and CDR2 is SYDVKM. The CDR3 protein is CASSLGSGSQLSWQFF.